Listed below are T cell receptor beta chains from one sample, sequenced in a study of blood T cells in healthy people across ages. In TCRdb, the 5' RACE reads were re-called with MiXCR into one record per CDR3 protein. The table has 1,100,000 or so distinct CDR3 sequences, 45% seen once; the top ten hold approximately 19%. Sequenced material: blood. The receptors derive from a woman aged 60 to 75 in good health. Each CDR3 is given with its conserved first and last residue. The order of the fields is V gene, D gene, J gene, CDR3 length, clone size, CDR3 protein, CDR3 DNA. A D gene is named only where the DNA matches it firmly. Clone size is not always given. Where it is, it says once, few, many or a class for expanded clones.

>TRBV7-8|TRBD1|TRBJ1-2|16|once
CASIPGQPFEIYGYTF
TGTGCCAGCATCCCGGGACAGCCATTCGAGATCTATGGCTACACCTTC
>TRBV15|NA|TRBJ2-5|17|NA
CVTSRVPRDADQETQYF
TGTGTCACCAGCAGAGTTCCACGGGACGCAGATCAAGAGACCCAGTACTTC
>TRBV3-1|NA|TRBJ2-2|14|NA
CASSQDQAPGELFF
TGTGCCAGCAGCCAAGATCAAGCGCCCGGGGAGCTGTTTTTT
>TRBV5-1|TRBD2|TRBJ2-5|14|few
CASSLRTSVETQYF
TGCGCCAGCAGCCTCCGGACTAGCGTGGAGACCCAGTACTTC
>TRBV5-1|NA|TRBJ1-1|14|few
CASSVTGAYTEAFF
TGCGCCAGCAGCGTAACCGGGGCTTACACTGAAGCTTTCTTT
>TRBV18|NA|TRBJ2-7|12|few
CASSPPGHEQYF
TGTGCCAGCTCACCACCGGGCCACGAGCAGTACTTC
>TRBV7-8|NA|TRBJ1-1|18|NA
CASSKPDRPNTMNTEAFF
TGTGCCAGCAGCAAGCCGGACAGACCGAATACAATGAACACTGAAGCTTTCTTT
>TRBV4-1|TRBD1|TRBJ1-4|16|NA
CASAGQGAGTNEKLFF
TGCGCCAGCGCCGGCCAGGGGGCCGGGACTAATGAAAAACTGTTTTTT
>TRBV5-4|NA|TRBJ2-5|16|once
CASSLPLQGGVETQYF
TGTGCCAGCAGCTTGCCGCTACAGGGCGGGGTAGAGACCCAGTACTTC
>TRBV5-1|TRBD1|TRBJ2-3|14|NA
CASRDRPLTDTQYF
TGCGCCAGCCGGGACAGGCCTCTCACAGATACGCAGTATTTT
>TRBV5-1|TRBD2|TRBJ2-3|15|NA
CASSLSGGGADTQYF
TGTGCCAGCAGCCTGAGCGGGGGCGGGGCAGATACGCAGTATTTT
>TRBV7-9|NA|TRBJ1-5|15|NA
CASSPGTGGGQPQHF
TGTGCCAGCAGCCCCGGGACGGGGGGCGGTCAGCCCCAGCATTTT
>TRBV12-3/TRBV12-4|NA|TRBJ2-1|13|few
CASGLRDYNEQFF
TGTGCCAGCGGCCTCCGGGACTACAATGAGCAGTTCTTC
>TRBV4-2|NA|TRBJ2-1|13|few
CAGSQAGLLEQFF
TGTGCCGGCAGCCAAGCAGGACTACTTGAGCAGTTCTTC
>TRBV21-1|NA|TRBJ2-7|13|NA
CASSKGQGHEQYF
TGTGCCAGCAGCAAGGGACAGGGTCACGAGCAGTACTTC
>TRBV7-9|TRBD2|TRBJ2-7|18|NA
CASSPSRRSGRSSYEQYF
TGTGCCAGCAGCCCATCTCGCCGAAGCGGGAGGAGCTCCTACGAGCAGTACTTC
>TRBV4-2|NA|TRBJ1-4|15|NA
CASSHNRDVSEKLFF
TGTGCCAGCAGCCACAACCGGGATGTAAGCGAAAAACTGTTTTTT
>TRBV14|NA|TRBJ2-3|17|NA
CASSQDPGQGVTDTQYF
TGTGCCAGCAGCCAAGATCCCGGGCAGGGTGTCACAGATACGCAGTATTTT
>TRBV20-1|TRBD1|TRBJ2-7|15|NA
CSARDPGQGAYEQYF
TGCAGTGCTAGAGATCCGGGACAGGGCGCCTACGAGCAGTACTTC
>TRBV10-3|TRBD2|TRBJ2-1|14|NA
CAIRAGTSGDEQFF
TGTGCCATCAGGGCCGGGACTAGCGGGGACGAGCAGTTCTTC
>TRBV20-1|NA|TRBJ2-1|13|few
CSARQPSYNEQFF
TGCAGTGCTAGACAGCCCTCCTACAATGAGCAGTTCTTC
>TRBV5-5|NA|TRBJ2-1|15|many
CASSLEGLPDNEQFF
TGTGCCAGCAGCTTGGAGGGACTGCCAGACAATGAGCAGTTCTTC
>TRBV6-5|TRBD1|TRBJ2-3|15|once
CASSYMGQGPDTQYF
TGTGCCAGCAGTTACATGGGACAGGGTCCCGATACGCAGTATTTT
>TRBV9|TRBD1|TRBJ1-4|19|NA
CASSVSPLGQGSPNEKLFF
TGTGCCAGCAGCGTCTCCCCGTTGGGACAGGGGAGTCCTAATGAAAAACTGTTTTTT
>TRBV9|NA|TRBJ2-5|14|NA
CASTQPPGQETQYF
TGTGCCAGCACCCAACCCCCAGGGCAAGAGACCCAGTACTTC
>TRBV3-1|TRBD2|TRBJ2-1|14|few
CASRASGRSNEQFF
TGTGCCAGCAGGGCTAGCGGGAGGTCCAATGAGCAGTTCTTC
>TRBV12-3/TRBV12-4|TRBD1|TRBJ2-7|14|few
CASSPGQVNYEQYF
TGTGCCAGCAGCCCAGGACAGGTAAACTACGAGCAGTACTTC
>TRBV25-1|TRBD2|TRBJ2-1|13|NA
CASASGIYNEQFF
TGTGCCAGCGCTAGCGGGATCTACAATGAGCAGTTCTTC
>TRBV18|TRBD2|TRBJ2-3|18|NA
CASSPLTSGPPSTDTQYF
TGTGCCAGCTCACCACTGACTAGCGGGCCCCCTAGCACAGATACGCAGTATTTT
>TRBV4-1|TRBD1|TRBJ2-2|17|NA
CASSFSDRGHVTGELFF
TGCGCCAGCAGCTTTTCGGACAGGGGGCATGTCACCGGGGAGCTGTTTTTT